This is a list of T cell receptor beta chains from one sample in a study of response to subunit inactivated influenza vaccine. TCRdb re-analysed the RT-PCR reads in MiXCR, keeping a single row per CDR3 protein. The sample contains fewer than 400,000 distinct CDR3 sequences, 20% to 25% of which appear only once. Sequences were derived from PBMCs from blood, sampled about 20 months after vaccination. The source is a man aged 50 to 69 who received an inactivated influenza vaccine. The CDR3 runs from the conserved cysteine through the conserved F or W. D genes are given only for firm matches. Clone sizes are given selectively: once, few, many, or a class where the clone is expanded.

>few|TRBV19|TRBD1|TRBJ1-4
TGTGCCAGCAACCGGGACAGGGGGCCGGCTAATGAAAAACTGTTTTTT
CASNRDRGPANEKLFF
>few|TRBV7-8|.|TRBJ1-2
TGTGCCAGCATGGCCGGGAGAGGGTACGGCTACACCTTC
CASMAGRGYGYTF
>few|TRBV4-1|TRBD1|TRBJ1-2
TGCGCCAGCAGCCAAGAGAGGACAGGGTTCTATGGCTACACCTTC
CASSQERTGFYGYTF
>few|TRBV24-1|.|TRBJ2-7
TGTGCCACCAGCGCAGGGGCCTACGAGCAGTACTTC
CATSAGAYEQYF
>.|TRBV4-1|.|TRBJ1-5
TGCGCCAGCAGCCAACCGGGACACCCTAGCAATCAGCCCCAGCATTTT
CASSQPGHPSNQPQHF
>.|TRBV12-3/TRBV12-4|TRBD1|TRBJ2-3
TGTGCCAGCGTTGACAGGGGGCTAGTAGATACGCAGTATTTT
CASVDRGLVDTQYF
>.|TRBV29-1|TRBD1|TRBJ1-5
TGCAGCGTTGTTAGCGACAGGGATCAGCCCCAGCATTTT
CSVVSDRDQPQHF
>.|TRBV10-3|TRBD2|TRBJ2-1
TGTGCCATCAGTGAGTCTGAGCGGGAGCTCTCCTACAATGAGCAGTTCTTC
CAISESERELSYNEQFF
>many|TRBV20-1|TRBD2|TRBJ2-7
TGCAGTGCTAGAGATCGGCTTAGCGGGGCCTCCTACGAGCAGTACTTC
CSARDRLSGASYEQYF
>.|TRBV6-1|.|TRBJ1-4
TGTGCCAGCAGTGAAATGTCAACTAATGAAAAACTGTTTTTT
CASSEMSTNEKLFF
>.|TRBV10-3|.|TRBJ1-2
TGTGCCATCAGTGGCAGGACTAACTATGGCTACACCTTC
CAISGRTNYGYTF
>few|TRBV30|TRBD1|TRBJ2-7
TGTGCCTGGAGGAGTAACAGGGGGTTTTACGAGCAGTACTTC
CAWRSNRGFYEQYF
>many|TRBV27|TRBD1|TRBJ1-5
TGTGCCAGCAGTTTACGAGCGAGACAGGGTCATCAGCCCCAGCATTTT
CASSLRARQGHQPQHF
>few|TRBV7-2|.|TRBJ2-7
TGTGCCAGCAGCCCCACGGGGGCCACCTACGAGCAGTACTTC
CASSPTGATYEQYF
>.|TRBV21-1|.|TRBJ2-5
TGTGCCATGTTCCCCCAGTACTTC
CAMFPQYF
>.|TRBV27|.|TRBJ2-3
TGTGCCAGCAGTCCCCTCCGGGGAGCCCACACAGATACGCAGTATTTT
CASSPLRGAHTDTQYF
>few|TRBV10-3|.|TRBJ2-5
TGTGCCATCAGTGAATCACAAAAAGAGACCCAGTACTTC
CAISESQKETQYF
>few|TRBV7-9|.|TRBJ1-5
TGTGCCAGCAGCGATACCGCCGGAGGGACGAATCAGCCCCAGCATTTT
CASSDTAGGTNQPQHF
>once|TRBV27|TRBD2|TRBJ2-1
TGTGCCAGCAGATCCAGCGGGAGGGCCGGTAATGAGCAGTTCTTC
CASRSSGRAGNEQFF
>many|TRBV6-1|.|TRBJ1-1
TGTGCCAGCAGCAATATCGGGACGTCGGAAGCTTTCTTT
CASSNIGTSEAFF
>.|TRBV12-3/TRBV12-4|TRBD2|TRBJ2-3
TGTGCCATTCTAGCGGGAGTCCGGTCACATGGTACGCAGTATTTT
CAILAGVRSHGTQYF
>few|TRBV10-3|.|TRBJ1-2
TGTGCCATCAGTGCGCCCGGCAGAATCTATGGCTACACCTTC
CAISAPGRIYGYTF
>few|TRBV28|TRBD1|TRBJ1-1
TGTGCCAGCAGTTTTCCAGGGGGTCGGACTGAAGCTTTCTTT
CASSFPGGRTEAFF
>.|TRBV29-1|TRBD1|TRBJ2-2
TGCAGCCCAGGGGGGAACACCGGGGAGCTGTTTTTT
CSPGGNTGELFF
>.|TRBV6-1|.|TRBJ1-2
TGTGCCAGCAGTGAGATCGGGGGATATGGCTACACCTTC
CASSEIGGYGYTF
>few|TRBV28|.|TRBJ1-2
TGTGCCAGCAGAGAGGGGCCCTTGGCCCATGGCTACACCTTC
CASREGPLAHGYTF